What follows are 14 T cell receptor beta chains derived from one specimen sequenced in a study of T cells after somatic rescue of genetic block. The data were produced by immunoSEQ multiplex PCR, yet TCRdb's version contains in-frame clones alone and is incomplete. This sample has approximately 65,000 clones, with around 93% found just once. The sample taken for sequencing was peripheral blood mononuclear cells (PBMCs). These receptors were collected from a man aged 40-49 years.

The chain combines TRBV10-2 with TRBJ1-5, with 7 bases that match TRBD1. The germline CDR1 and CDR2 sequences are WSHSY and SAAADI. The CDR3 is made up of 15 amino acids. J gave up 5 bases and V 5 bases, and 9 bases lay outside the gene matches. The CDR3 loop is CASSLNRGGDQPQHF. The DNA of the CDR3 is TGCGCCAGCAGTTTAAACAGGGGAGGGGATCAGCCCCAGCATTTT.

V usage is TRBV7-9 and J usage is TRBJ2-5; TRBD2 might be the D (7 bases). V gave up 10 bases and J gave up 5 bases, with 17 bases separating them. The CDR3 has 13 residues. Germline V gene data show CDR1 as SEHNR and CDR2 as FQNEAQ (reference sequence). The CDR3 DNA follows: TGTGCCACATCTAAGGGGGGGTCCGAGACCCAGTACTTC. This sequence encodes CATSKGGSETQYF.

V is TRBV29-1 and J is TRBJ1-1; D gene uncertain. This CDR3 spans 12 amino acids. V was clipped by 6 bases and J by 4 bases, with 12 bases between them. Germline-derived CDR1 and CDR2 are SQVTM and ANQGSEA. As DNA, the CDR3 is TGCAGCGTGACCCTCGAGGGCACTGAAGCTTTCTTT. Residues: CSVTLEGTEAFF.

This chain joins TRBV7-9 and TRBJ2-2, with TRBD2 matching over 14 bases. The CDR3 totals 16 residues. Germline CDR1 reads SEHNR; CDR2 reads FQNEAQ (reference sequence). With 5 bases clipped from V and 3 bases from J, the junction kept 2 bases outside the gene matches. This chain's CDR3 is CASSMGLAGDTGELFF. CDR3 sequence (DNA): TGTGCCAGCAGCATGGGACTAGCGGGGGACACCGGGGAGCTGTTTTTT.

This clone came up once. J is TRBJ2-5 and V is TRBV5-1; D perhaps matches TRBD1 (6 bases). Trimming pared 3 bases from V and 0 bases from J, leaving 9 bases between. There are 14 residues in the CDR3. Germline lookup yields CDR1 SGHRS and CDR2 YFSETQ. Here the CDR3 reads CASSSSGDQETQYF. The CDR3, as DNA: TGCGCCAGCAGCTCGTCAGGGGACCAAGAGACCCAGTACTTC.

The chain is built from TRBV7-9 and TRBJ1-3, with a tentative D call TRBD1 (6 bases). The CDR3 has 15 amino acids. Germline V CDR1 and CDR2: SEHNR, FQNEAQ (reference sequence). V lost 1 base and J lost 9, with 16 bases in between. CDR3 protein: CASSLVTGYRGTIYF. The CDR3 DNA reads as TGTGCCAGCAGCTTAGTGACAGGATATAGGGGCACCATATATTTT.

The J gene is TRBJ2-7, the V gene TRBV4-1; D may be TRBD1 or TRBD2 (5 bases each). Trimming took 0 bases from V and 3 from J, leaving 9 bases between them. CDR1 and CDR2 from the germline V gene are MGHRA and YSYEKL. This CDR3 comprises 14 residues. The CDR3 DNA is TGCGCCAGCAGCCAAGATGGGGGAAGCTACGAGCAGTACTTC. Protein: CASSQDGGSYEQYF.

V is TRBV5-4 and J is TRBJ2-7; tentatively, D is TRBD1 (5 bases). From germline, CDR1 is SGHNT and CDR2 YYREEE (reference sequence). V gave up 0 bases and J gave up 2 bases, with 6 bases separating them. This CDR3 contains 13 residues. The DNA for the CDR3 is TGTGCCAGCAGCTTGGGGACAACCTACGAGCAGTACTTC. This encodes CASSLGTTYEQYF.

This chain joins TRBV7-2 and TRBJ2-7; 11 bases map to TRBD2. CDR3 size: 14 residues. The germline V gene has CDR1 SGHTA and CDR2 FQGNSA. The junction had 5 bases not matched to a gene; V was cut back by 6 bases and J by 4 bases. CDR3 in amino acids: CASSYGLAGYEQYF. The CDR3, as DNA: TGTGCCAGCAGTTATGGACTAGCGGGTTACGAGCAGTACTTC. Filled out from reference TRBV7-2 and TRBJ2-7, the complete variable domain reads GAGVSQSPSNKVTEKGKDVELRCDPISGHTALYWYRQSLGQGLEFLIYFQGNSAPDKSGLPSDRFSAERTGGSVSTLTIQRTQQEDSAVYLCASSYGLAGYEQYFGPGTRLTVT.

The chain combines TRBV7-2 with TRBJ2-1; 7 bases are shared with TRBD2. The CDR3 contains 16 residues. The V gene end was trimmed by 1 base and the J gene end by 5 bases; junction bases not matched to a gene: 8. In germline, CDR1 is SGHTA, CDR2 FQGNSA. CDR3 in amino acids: CASSLGGGSSNNEQFF. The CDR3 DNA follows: TGTGCCAGCAGCTTAGGAGGCGGGAGTTCTAACAATGAGCAGTTCTTC.

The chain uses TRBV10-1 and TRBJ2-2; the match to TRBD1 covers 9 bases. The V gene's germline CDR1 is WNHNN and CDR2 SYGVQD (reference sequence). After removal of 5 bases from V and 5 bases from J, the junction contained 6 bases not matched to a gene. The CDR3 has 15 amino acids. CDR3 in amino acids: CASSSQGAGTGELFF. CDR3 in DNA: TGCGCCAGCAGTTCACAGGGGGCAGGGACCGGGGAGCTGTTTTTT.

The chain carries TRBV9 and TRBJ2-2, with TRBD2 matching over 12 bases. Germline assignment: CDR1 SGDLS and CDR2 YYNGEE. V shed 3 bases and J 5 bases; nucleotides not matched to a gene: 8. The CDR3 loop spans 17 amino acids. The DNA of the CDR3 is TGTGCCAGCAGCGCCGGACTAGCGGGGTGGGGTACCGGGGAGCTGTTTTTT. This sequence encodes CASSAGLAGWGTGELFF.

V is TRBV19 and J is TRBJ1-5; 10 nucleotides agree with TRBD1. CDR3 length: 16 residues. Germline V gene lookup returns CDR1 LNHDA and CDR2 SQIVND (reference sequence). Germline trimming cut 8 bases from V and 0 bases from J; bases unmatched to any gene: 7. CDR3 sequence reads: CASGDRGPNSNQPQHF. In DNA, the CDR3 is TGTGCCAGTGGGGACAGGGGCCCTAATAGCAATCAGCCCCAGCATTTT.

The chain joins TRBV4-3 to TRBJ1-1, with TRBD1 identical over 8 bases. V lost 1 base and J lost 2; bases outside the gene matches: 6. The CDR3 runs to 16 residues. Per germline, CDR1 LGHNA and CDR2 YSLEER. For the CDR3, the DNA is TGCGCCAGCAGCCAAGGGACAGGGAGAGACAACACTGAAGCTTTCTTT. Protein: CASSQGTGRDNTEAFF.